The present TCR beta chain was sequenced within a study of blood T cells in healthy people across ages. Study-wide results and limits: Shifts in expanded clonotypes may have been confounded by donor CMV status, which was unknown. PBMCs went unsorted, and a conclusive naive versus antigen-experienced comparison was therefore prevented.

Of note for this clonotype: What it recognizes is unknown.

There are 15 residues in the CDR3. From germline, CDR1 is LGHNA and CDR2 YNFKEQ. The trim removed 4 bases at V and 7 bases at J, leaving 12 bases unmatched. Individuals who donated were healthy Caucasians from Russia aged about 6 to 90. Using a J-beta primer mix together with a sample-barcoded 5' primer, a second PCR was run for about 7 to 12 cycles. TCRdb reprocessed the 5' RACE reads with MiXCR, giving one entry per CDR3 protein. Of 1.5 million to 2 million distinct CDR3 sequences detected, 28% appear once; the ten largest clones hold roughly 8%. The sequence came from a woman aged 30 to 39 in good health. What was sequenced was blood. The chain uses TRBV4-2 and TRBJ2-7; 8 nucleotides agree with TRBD2. The CDR3 spells CASSLSRGDLSEQYF. The CDR3 bases are TGTGCCAGCAGCCTTTCGCGGGGGGACCTAAGTGAGCAGTACTTC.